The 20 T cell receptor beta chains below all came from one sample that was sequenced in a study of T-cell memory formation after mild COVID-19. A single record per CDR3 protein comes from TCRdb applying MiXCR to the 5' RACE reads. The sample carries roughly 580,000 distinct CDR3 sequences, around 17% recorded once. Input material: PBMCs or a T cell subset sorted from them (not recorded which). These receptors all stem from an adult woman who had mild COVID-19 (a few samples of this study predate the infection). Cell type and time point are not known.

At least ten counts were recorded for this clonotype. The chain couples TRBV24-1 to TRBJ2-1; 11 bases fit TRBD2. CDR3 size: 16 residues. V dropped 5 bases and J dropped 7; count of bases not matched to a gene: 9. Per the germline V gene, CDR1 is KGHDR and CDR2 is SFDVKD. CDR3 DNA sequence: TGTGCCACCAGTGGCCTTAGCGGGAGGGCCCCAAATGAGCAGTTCTTC. Its protein is CATSGLSGRAPNEQFF.

V and J are TRBV29-1 and TRBJ2-1; 8 nucleotides line up with TRBD2. V lost 1 base, J lost 5 bases, and 7 bases stayed unmatched. Per germline, CDR1 SQVTM and CDR2 ANQGSEA. The CDR3 totals 15 residues. CDR3 sequence: CSVEGRGGPDNEQFF. CDR3 nucleotides: TGCAGCGTTGAAGGACGGGGGGGCCCAGACAATGAGCAGTTCTTC.

The chain has TRBV30 and TRBJ1-1; D perhaps matches TRBD1 (5 bases). This CDR3 region has 14 residues. Per germline, CDR1 GTSNPN and CDR2 SVGIG (reference sequence). Trimming stripped 0 bases from V and 8 bases from J, with 16 bases between. The CDR3 sequence: CAWSVRTLNQEAFF. DNA for the CDR3: TGTGCCTGGAGTGTCCGGACACTGAATCAGGAAGCTTTCTTT. The complete variable domain, with remaining parts taken from reference TRBV30 and TRBJ1-1, reads SQTIHQWPATLVQPVGSPLSLECTVEGTSNPNLYWYRQAAGRGLQLLFYSVGIGQISSEVPQNLSASRPQDRQFILSSKKLLLSDSGFYLCAWSVRTLNQEAFFGQGTRLTVV.

This clonotype rates as medium-sized. CDR3 bases: TGTGCCACCAGTGGGATGGGGGGCCGCTCCTACAATGAGCAGTTCTTC. It specifies CATSGMGGRSYNEQFF. The rearrangement joins TRBV24-1 to TRBJ2-1; possibly TRBD1 or TRBD2 for D (6 bases each). Germline-derived CDR1 and CDR2 are KGHDR and SFDVKD. Deletions cut 5 bases from V and 0 bases from J, with 13 bases between. The CDR3 runs to 16 residues.

This clonotype came up a few times. The chain combines TRBV20-1 with TRBJ2-1; 8 bases map to TRBD1. In germline, CDR1 is DFQATT, CDR2 SNEGSKA (reference sequence). The J segment lost 0 bases and the V segment lost 1 base, leaving 8 bases of the junction unmatched. CDR3 length: 17 amino acids. The CDR3 DNA follows: TGCAGTGCTAGAGCAAATCCAGGACAGGGCTCCTACAATGAGCAGTTCTTC. Translated, it gives CSARANPGQGSYNEQFF.

This clonotype was found a few times. V is TRBV11-2 and J is TRBJ2-5; a possible D gene is TRBD1 (7 bases). This CDR3 contains 17 residues. The germline V and J ends were trimmed by 8 bases and 5 bases, with 27 bases remaining between them. The germline CDR1 and CDR2 sequences are SGHAT and FQNNGV. Here the CDR3 DNA reads TGTGCCAGCTTCGGTGCGCTGACCAGGGGGGTCCAGGAGACCCAGTACTTC. It translates to CASFGALTRGVQETQYF.

The sample holds a few counts of this clonotype. This chain joins TRBV20-1 and TRBJ1-2; D not certain. The CDR3 totals 14 residues. The V gene lost 3 bases and the J gene lost 3 bases, with 14 bases spanning the gap. Germline V gene data show CDR1 as DFQATT and CDR2 as SNEGSKA (reference sequence). CDR3 coding DNA: TGCAGTGCTAGTTTGGGCTTGAGGGACTATGGCTACACCTTC. Encoded protein: CSASLGLRDYGYTF.

This clonotype was observed at least ten times. This chain links TRBV29-1 with TRBJ1-1, with D maybe TRBD1 (6 bases). Germline CDR1 SQVTM, CDR2 ANQGSEA. V was shortened by 6 bases and J by 5 bases, with 25 bases between the two germline ends. This CDR3 has 16 residues. The CDR3 reads CSVGFGGPREGTEAFF. DNA for the CDR3: TGCAGCGTGGGGTTCGGGGGGCCCAGAGAGGGGACTGAAGCTTTCTTT.

The V call is TRBV25-1, the J call TRBJ2-2; no clear D gene. In germline, CDR1 is MGHDK, CDR2 SYGVNS. The CDR3 consists of 16 residues. Trimming took 4 bases from V and 3 from J, leaving 15 bases between them. The CDR3: CASSGDSLRYTGELFF. The CDR3 DNA sequence: TGTGCCAGCAGTGGGGATAGCTTACGCTACACCGGGGAGCTGTTTTTT.

This clonotype turned up a few times. This chain uses TRBV5-1 with TRBJ1-6; no firm D call. V lost 4 bases and J lost 7, with 9 bases in between. This CDR3 comprises 13 residues. Germline-derived CDR1 and CDR2 are SGHRS and YFSETQ. The CDR3 spells CASSQSENSPLHF. CDR3 coding DNA: TGCGCCAGCAGCCAGTCGGAAAATTCACCCCTCCACTTT.

This clonotype was found a few times. V and J are TRBV20-1 and TRBJ2-3; 7 bases line up with TRBD2. J gave up 2 bases and V 4 bases, and 12 bases lay outside the gene matches. The CDR3 spans 16 residues. Germline V gene sequence: CDR1 DFQATT, CDR2 SNEGSKA (reference sequence). CDR3 coding DNA: TGCAGTGCTACCCCCCGGAGCGGGGCGCACACAGATACGCAGTATTTT. Translated: CSATPRSGAHTDTQYF.

This clonotype was picked up a small number of times. The chain is built from TRBV19 and TRBJ1-2; D is uncertain. Looked up from germline, CDR1 is LNHDA and CDR2 is SQIVND (reference sequence). V was cut by 6 bases and J by 5 bases, with 10 bases left in between. The CDR3 length is 12 residues. This CDR3 reads CASSPHEYGYTF. The CDR3 region has the DNA TGTGCCAGTAGCCCCCATGAATATGGCTACACCTTC. Supplemented by reference TRBV19 and TRBJ1-2, the full variable domain reads DGGITQSPKYLFRKEGQNVTLSCEQNLNHDAMYWYRQDPGQGLRLIYYSQIVNDFQKGDIAEGYSVSREKKESFPLTVTSAQKNPTAFYLCASSPHEYGYTFGSGTRLTVV.

J is TRBJ2-1 and V is TRBV19, with 9 positions matching TRBD2. Germline trimming cut 6 bases from V and 5 bases from J; bases unmatched to any gene: 14. Germline CDR1 reads LNHDA; CDR2 reads SQIVND (reference sequence). The CDR3 loop spans 17 amino acids. The CDR3 spells CASSLTSVGTSNNEQFF. The DNA of the CDR3 is TGTGCCAGTAGCCTCACTTCCGTAGGGACTAGCAACAATGAGCAGTTCTTC.

The V and J genes are TRBV5-1 and TRBJ1-1; 9 positions match TRBD1. With V trimmed by 4 bases and J by 5 bases, 9 bases remained unmatched. The germline CDR1 and CDR2 sequences are SGHRS and YFSETQ. The CDR3 has 15 amino acids. The CDR3 DNA reads as TGCGCCAGCAGCCATCCGGGACAGGGAGATACTGAAGCTTTCTTT. Protein product: CASSHPGQGDTEAFF.

This clonotype was observed a few times. The chain combines TRBV18 with TRBJ2-3, with D possibly matching TRBD2 (5 bases). There are 16 residues in the CDR3. Germline V gene sequence: CDR1 KGHSH, CDR2 LQKENI. Trimming removed 0 bases at V and 1 base at J, with 11 bases between. CDR3 sequence reads: CASSPPRDEGTDTQYF. The CDR3 nucleotides are TGTGCCAGCTCACCACCACGGGATGAGGGCACAGATACGCAGTATTTT.

Ten or more counts support this clonotype. This chain links TRBV6-5 with TRBJ1-2, with D possibly TRBD1 on 5 matching bases. V lost 3 bases, J lost 0 bases, and 14 bases lay in between. This CDR3 comprises 16 residues. The germline V gene encodes CDR1 MNHEY and CDR2 SVGAGI. Here the CDR3 reads CASSYFRQPSNYGYTF. CDR3 nucleotides: TGTGCCAGCAGTTATTTCCGACAGCCGTCTAACTATGGCTACACCTTC.

The rearrangement links TRBV5-1 to TRBJ2-5, with 8 bases matching TRBD2. The junction had 10 bases not matched to a gene; V was cut back by 1 base and J by 5 bases. Germline V gene lookup returns CDR1 SGHRS and CDR2 YFSETQ. The CDR3 has 16 amino acids. The CDR3 sequence is CASSLSSGDDRETQYF. CDR3 bases: TGCGCCAGCAGCTTGAGTAGCGGGGACGACCGCGAGACCCAGTACTTC. The entire variable domain, with the rest obtained from reference TRBV5-1 and TRBJ2-5, is as follows: KAGVTQTPRYLIKTRGQQVTLSCSPISGHRSVSWYQQTPGQGLQFLFEYFSETQRNKGNFPGRFSGRQFSNSRSEMNVSTLELGDSALYLCASSLSSGDDRETQYFGPGTRLLVL.

J is TRBJ2-1 and V is TRBV6-5; D is possibly TRBD1 (5 bases). The length of the CDR3 is 15 residues. V was clipped by 2 bases and J by 10 bases, with 18 bases between them. Germline CDR1 is MNHEY and CDR2 is SVGAGI. DNA for the CDR3: TGTGCCAGCAGTTACGAAGGAGTAGGGGCTCGGGAGCAGTTCTTC. Its translation: CASSYEGVGAREQFF.

The chain joins TRBV3-1 to TRBJ1-1, with TRBD1 matching over 9 bases. Trimming at V came to 4 bases and at J to 2 bases, leaving 5 bases not matched to a gene. This CDR3 spans 15 amino acids. Germline V CDR1 and CDR2: LGHDT, YNNKEL (reference sequence). CDR3 DNA sequence: TGTGCCAGCAGCCGAGAGGGACAGGGAAACACTGAAGCTTTCTTT. Its translation: CASSREGQGNTEAFF.

J is TRBJ2-7 and V is TRBV12-5, with unresolved D. Germline V CDR1 and CDR2: LGHNT, FRNRAP. V lost 0 bases, J lost 5 bases, and 20 bases lay in between. The CDR3 is 17 amino acids. CDR3: CASGLVLRPPGPDEQYF. The DNA for the CDR3 is TGTGCTAGTGGTTTGGTACTGCGGCCCCCAGGTCCGGACGAGCAGTACTTC.